The 26 T cell receptor beta chains below come from one sample, sequenced in a study of tumor-infiltrating lymphocytes in glioblastoma multiforme (dated 2017 in TCRdb). The sequencing machine was an Illumina HiSeq 2500. A modified ARM-PCR protocol with multiple V-beta primers and a C-beta primer was used to build TCRB libraries from RNA via three nested multiplex PCR rounds. TCRdb reworked the public reads: Q25 trimming with fastp, MiXCR clone assembly, productive beta chains retained. All rows with the same CDR3 protein become a single entry with the most common DNA and genes. This sample has fewer than 40,000 distinct CDR3 sequences in its table, and 61% of those were observed once. The top ten clones comprise approximately 31% of the sample. The sequencing input was brain tumor tissue. These receptors were obtained from a male donor with glioblastoma.

The genes are TRBV30 and TRBJ2-2, with D possibly TRBD2 on 5 matching bases. V was cut by 6 bases and J by 1 base, with 9 bases left in between. Germline V gives CDR1 GTSNPN, CDR2 SVGIG (reference sequence). CDR3 length equals 13 residues. The CDR3 DNA follows: TGTGCCTGCGTGAGGGAGAACACCGGGGAGCTGTTTTTT. This translates into CACVRENTGELFF.

V is TRBV11-3 and J is TRBJ2-1, with TRBD2 matching over 9 bases. In germline, CDR1 is SGHNT, CDR2 YENEEA. The CDR3 runs to 20 residues. Trimming removed 5 bases from V and 1 base from J; junction bases left unmatched: 18. The CDR3 here is CASSGGPSGVSSGSYNEQFF. In nucleotides, the CDR3 is TGTGCCAGCAGCGGAGGACCTAGCGGGGTAAGTTCGGGATCCTACAATGAGCAGTTCTTC.

As to this clonotype: Mismatch with germline at one junction end may stem from a read error. The rearrangement joins TRBV20-1 to TRBJ2-1; TRBD2 aligns across 11 bases. The CDR3 is 15 amino acids. Germline V gene data show CDR1 as DFQATT and CDR2 as SNEGSKA (reference sequence). CDR3 coding DNA: TGCAGTGCTAGCCTATTAGCGGGAGGGTTGGATGAGCAGTCCTTC. Translating gives CSASLLAGGLDEQSF.

Sample share makes this clonotype medium-sized. V gene TRBV11-2 combines with J gene TRBJ1-5; no reliable D call. This CDR3 contains 15 residues. V was pared by 0 bases and J by 1 base, with 7 bases between. In germline, CDR1 is SGHAT, CDR2 FQNNGV. This chain's CDR3 is CASSLDLGSNQPQHF. CDR3 in DNA: TGTGCCAGCAGCTTAGATCTAGGGAGCAATCAGCCCCAGCATTTT.

V gene TRBV5-6 combines with J gene TRBJ2-5; D remains ambiguous. The germline V and J ends were trimmed by 3 bases and 1 base, with 13 bases remaining between them. Germline V gene sequence: CDR1 SGHDT, CDR2 YYEEEE. The CDR3 totals 15 residues. The CDR3 DNA follows: TGTGCCAGCAGCTCTTTATATCGGATCCAAGAGACCCAGTACTTC. It translates to CASSSLYRIQETQYF.

Remarks on this clonotype: The conserved final phenylalanine or tryptophan is absent from the CDR3, which likely points to a read error. Here the CDR3 reads CAWSVGGEETQYY. DNA of the CDR3: TGTGCCTGGAGTGTAGGAGGGGAAGAGACCCAGTACTAC. This chain connects TRBV30 to TRBJ2-5, with D possibly TRBD2 on 6 matching bases. Trimming cost V 0 bases and J 3 bases, with 8 bases left between them. The CDR3 is 13 amino acids. Germline assignment: CDR1 GTSNPN and CDR2 SVGIG (reference sequence).

As to this clonotype: A read error may account for a junction end that differs from germline. The chain joins TRBV6-5 to TRBJ1-3; possible D gene TRBD1, 5 bases. Germline CDR1 and CDR2: MNHEY and SVGAGI. The CDR3 totals 15 residues. CDR3: CASSPPGFSGNTIYF. CDR3 nucleotide sequence: TGTGCTAGCAGTCCTCCAGGGTTCTCTGGAAACACCATATATTTT.

Comment on this clonotype: At one end the junction does not follow the germline gene, possibly because of a read error. V gene TRBV12-3 or TRBV12-4 combines with J gene TRBJ1-5; D remains unclear. The length of the CDR3 is 14 residues. CDR3 loop: CASSQAGSNQPQHF. DNA of the CDR3: TGTGCCAGCAGTCAGGCGGGAAGCAATCAGCCCCAACATTTT.

This clonotype has more than one count but fewer than ten. The gene calls are TRBV7-8 and TRBJ2-2, with D perhaps matching TRBD1 or TRBD2 (6 bases each). Between the trimmed V and J ends, which lost 5 bases and 7 bases, there was a span of 14 bases. Looked up from germline, CDR1 is SGHVS and CDR2 is FQNEAQ. This CDR3 comprises 14 residues. The CDR3 nucleotides are TGTGCCAGCAGCCCACGGGGGCTTAGCGGGGAGCTGTTTTTT. It is translated as CASSPRGLSGELFF.

Ten or more counts support this clonotype. The rearrangement uses TRBV5-1 and TRBJ1-6; D unclear. The CDR3 loop spans 15 amino acids. V dropped 4 bases and J dropped 10 bases, with 18 bases sitting between them. CDR1 and CDR2 from the germline V gene are SGHRS and YFSETQ. CDR3 nucleotides: TGCGCCAGCAGCGACGAATGGGGTACTGGGTCACCCCTCCACTTT. This codes for CASSDEWGTGSPLHF.

Regarding this clonotype: Without the conserved terminal phenylalanine or tryptophan, this CDR3 likely stems from a read error. The rearrangement uses TRBV5-1 and TRBJ1-1, with no clear D. This CDR3 contains 16 residues. V lost 2 bases to trimming and J lost 1 base, with 15 bases between them. Per germline, CDR1 SGHRS and CDR2 YFSETQ. The CDR3 DNA follows: TGCGCCAGCAGCTTTGTTGGTGTAAAGGAGAACACTGAAGCTTTCCTT. Translating it yields CASSFVGVKENTEAFL.

This clonotype came up once. The junction departs from germline at one end; a sequencing error may be responsible. This chain connects TRBV5-1 to TRBJ1-4; D gene ambiguous. The CDR3 extends over 15 amino acids. Germline CDR1 SGHRS, CDR2 YFSETQ. The CDR3 DNA sequence: TGCGCCAGCAGCCTGGAGGTACAGCCTAATGAAAAACTGCTTTTT. Translation gives CASSLEVQPNEKLLF. Drawing the rest from reference TRBV5-1 and TRBJ1-4, the complete variable domain is KAGVTQTPRYLIKTRGQQVTLSCSPISGHRSVSWYQQTPGQGLQFLFEYFSETQRNKGNFPGRFSGRQFSNSRSEMNVSTLELGDSALYLCASSLEVQPNEKLLFGSGTQLSVL.

The chain carries TRBV4-1 and TRBJ2-7, with TRBD2 as a possible D gene (5 bases). The V end was cut by 0 bases, the J end by 2 bases, with 14 bases between. CDR1 and CDR2 from the germline V gene are MGHRA and YSYEKL. The length of the CDR3 is 16 residues. The CDR3 sequence is CASSQDHPGTTYEQYF. CDR3 in DNA: TGCGCCAGCAGCCAAGATCATCCGGGAACCACCTACGAGCAGTACTTC.

This clonotype was recorded many times. The chain has TRBV5-6 and TRBJ2-5; TRBD1 or TRBD2 may be the D gene (5 bases each). The CDR3 covers 15 residues. V shed 1 base and J shed 5 bases, with 15 bases lying between them. Germline V gene data show CDR1 as SGHDT and CDR2 as YYEEEE. The chain's CDR3 is CASSLWGRRGETQYF. The CDR3 nucleotides are TGTGCCAGCAGCTTGTGGGGGAGACGCGGGGAGACCCAGTACTTC.

Of note for this clonotype: No conserved phenylalanine or tryptophan ends this CDR3, so it is likely a read error. For the CDR3, the DNA is TGTGCCATCAGTGAGCCGGACAATCAGAACAATGAGCAGTTCCTC. Protein sequence: CAISEPDNQNNEQFL. The chain employs TRBV10-3 and TRBJ2-1; D is possibly TRBD1 (5 bases). V shed 2 bases and J shed 5 bases, with 13 bases lying between them. This CDR3 is 15 amino acids long. CDR1 and CDR2 (germline): ENHRY, SYGVKD.

In its sample, this clonotype was seen a few times. This chain links TRBV11-3 with TRBJ2-2, with unresolved D. This CDR3 has 14 amino acids. CDR1 and CDR2 from the germline V gene are SGHNT and YENEEA. Trimming stripped 6 bases from V and 1 base from J, with 9 bases between. CDR3 residues: CASRLSGNTGELFF. The DNA of the CDR3 is TGTGCCAGCAGGTTATCAGGGAACACCGGGGAGCTGTTTTTT.

The rearrangement joins TRBV5-1 to TRBJ2-2, with TRBD2 matching over 12 bases. Trimming removed 0 bases from V and 6 bases from J; junction bases left unmatched: 3. Germline-derived CDR1 and CDR2 are SGHRS and YFSETQ. The CDR3 sequence is 16 residues long. The DNA of the CDR3 is TGCGCCAGCAGCTTGGGACTAGCGGGAGTTTCCGGGGAGCTGTTTTTT. Amino acids: CASSLGLAGVSGELFF.

Concerning this clonotype: Since no conserved phenylalanine or tryptophan closes the CDR3, a read error is the likely cause. This chain links TRBV24-1 with TRBJ2-1; D gene unclear. The V gene lost 3 bases and the J gene lost 8 bases, with 7 bases spanning the gap. Germline loops: CDR1 KGHDR, CDR2 SFDVKD. The CDR3 has 12 residues. CDR3 nucleotides: TGTGCCACCAGTGATGACCTTTATGAGCAGTTCTTA. Translation: CATSDDLYEQFL.

As regards this clonotype: Sequence at one end of the junction differs from germline and may be a read error. The chain combines TRBV20-1 with TRBJ2-3, with a possible D match to TRBD2 (5 bases). Germline CDR1 reads DFQATT; CDR2 reads SNEGSKA (reference sequence). This CDR3 region has 11 residues. The CDR3 here is CSARVGDTQCF. The CDR3 DNA is TGCAGTGCTAGAGTGGGAGATACGCAATGTTTT.

Regarding this clonotype: One end of the junction fails to match germline, which may point to a read error. The chain links TRBV28 to TRBJ2-3; 7 bases map to TRBD1. This CDR3 comprises 18 residues. Looked up from germline, CDR1 is MDHEN and CDR2 is SYDVKM. CDR3 in amino acids: CVSSPEWDRPSSTDTQYF. The CDR3 DNA follows: TGTGTCAGCAGTCCCGAATGGGACAGACCTTCTAGCACAGATACGCAGTATTTT.

This clonotype was recorded at least ten times. The chain links TRBV6-2 or TRBV6-3 to TRBJ1-1, with no clear D. The V end lost 2 bases, the J end lost 11 bases, and 15 bases lay between the germline ends. The CDR3 consists of 13 residues. Germline assignment: CDR1 MNHEY and CDR2 SVGEGT. CDR3 DNA sequence: TGTGCCAGCAGTTACACCCGGGTGGACTGGGCTTTCTTT. Translated, it gives CASSYTRVDWAFF.

A note on this clonotype: This clone may be a read error of a much larger clone one base away. The CDR3 does not close with the conserved phenylalanine or tryptophan, likely indicating a read error. The chain carries TRBV29-1 and TRBJ2-1; the D is unclear. This CDR3 is built from 10 residues. V shed 5 bases and J shed 7 bases, with 6 bases lying between them. CDR1 SQVTM and CDR2 ANQGSEA come from the germline V gene. The CDR3 reads CSVFGNEQFL. CDR3 DNA sequence: TGCAGCGTTTTCGGGAATGAGCAGTTCCTC.

The chain uses TRBV27 and TRBJ2-2; 7 nucleotides match TRBD1. The CDR3 sequence is 13 residues long. Trimming took 8 bases from V and 5 from J; bases not matched to a gene: 5. In germline, CDR1 is MNHEY, CDR2 SMNVEV (reference sequence). The CDR3, as DNA: TGTGCCAGCCGGACAGGAAAGACCGGGGAGCTGTTTTTT. It encodes CASRTGKTGELFF.

This clonotype was observed many times. The CDR3 sequence is CASSQDNKGDETQYF. In nucleotides, the CDR3 is TGCGCCAGCAGCCAAGATAACAAGGGGGATGAGACCCAGTACTTC. The chain carries TRBV4-1 and TRBJ2-5; a possible D gene is TRBD1 (6 bases). Trimming took 0 bases from V and 5 from J, leaving 13 bases between them. The CDR3 runs to 15 residues. Germline V gene sequence: CDR1 MGHRA, CDR2 YSYEKL.

V gene TRBV6-2 or TRBV6-3 combines with J gene TRBJ2-7; D gene uncertain. V was trimmed by 2 bases and J by 5 bases, leaving 7 bases between them. The germline gives CDR1 MNHEY, CDR2 SVGEGT. The CDR3 length is 12 residues. The CDR3 region has the DNA TGTGCCAGCAGTTACGGTAGGGACGAGCAGTACTTC. Translated: CASSYGRDEQYF.

This clonotype was seen just once. The junction shows a germline mismatch at one end, possibly a read error. This chain uses TRBV10-2 with TRBJ2-7, with TRBD2 matching 12 bases. CDR1 is WSHSY, CDR2 SAAADI, per germline. The CDR3 runs 14 residues. The CDR3 DNA reads as TGCGCCTGCAGTCCTAGCGGGAGGGGCGACGAGCAGTACTTC. The encoded protein is CACSPSGRGDEQYF.